Sequencing of this T cell receptor beta chain was carried out in a study of T cells after yellow fever vaccination. Germline V gene data show CDR1 as SGHRS and CDR2 as YFSETQ. The CDR3 contains 13 residues. Trimming shortened V by 2 bases and J by 6 bases, and 11 bases separated the two germline ends. Production of TCR cDNA was by 5'RACE template switching, which also added a universal primer site and UMIs. Each CDR3 protein gets one entry after TCRdb re-called the 5' RACE reads with MiXCR. The sample yields hundreds of thousands of distinct CDR3 sequences, roughly 13% seen once. This clonotype was obtained from a man between 25 and 39 years old who received the YFV17D yellow fever vaccine. Sequencing was performed on PBMCs, taken on the day of the yellow fever booster vaccination. The rearrangement uses TRBV5-1 and TRBJ1-2; no definite D call. The CDR3 nucleotides read TGCGCCAGCAGCTTTGAACTGACACATGGCTACACCTTC. It translates to CASSFELTHGYTF. The full variable domain, its missing parts supplied by reference TRBV5-1 and TRBJ1-2, is KAGVTQTPRYLIKTRGQQVTLSCSPISGHRSVSWYQQTPGQGLQFLFEYFSETQRNKGNFPGRFSGRQFSNSRSEMNVSTLELGDSALYLCASSFELTHGYTFGSGTRLTVV.